The 4 T cell receptor beta chains below were found in one sample sequenced in a study of cytomegalovirus exposure and HLA in healthy donors. PCR was performed using 60 Vbeta and 13 Jbeta primers. Only in-frame clones appear in the TCRdb table, and some are missing; sequencing was by immunoSEQ multiplex PCR. The table includes 120,000 or so clones, around 75% detected once. Sample: PBMCs. The receptors come from a young man in good health and CMV-seronegative.

The rearrangement uses TRBV5-6 and TRBJ2-1; TRBD1 aligns across 11 bases. The CDR3 covers 15 residues. Germline CDR1 SGHDT, CDR2 YYEEEE. J gave up 8 bases and V 5 bases, and 9 bases lay outside the gene matches. CDR3 region: CASRPTGQGGYEQFF. The CDR3 coding sequence is TGTGCCAGCAGGCCTACGGGACAGGGGGGGTATGAGCAGTTCTTC. The full variable domain, with the rest looked up from reference TRBV5-6 and TRBJ2-1, is DAGVTQSPTHLIKTRGQQVTLRCSPKSGHDTVSWYQQALGQGPQFIFQYYEEEERQRGNFPDRFSGHQFPNYSSELNVNALLLGDSALYLCASRPTGQGGYEQFFGPGTRLTVL.

The CDR3 reads CASRRLAGTGELFF. The CDR3 DNA reads as TGTGCCAGTAGGCGACTAGCGGGCACCGGGGAGCTGTTTTTT. This sequence joins TRBV19 and TRBJ2-2, with 10 bases lining up with TRBD2. The CDR3 totals 14 residues. Per germline, CDR1 LNHDA and CDR2 SQIVND (reference sequence). V lost 6 bases and J lost 4; bases outside the gene matches: 2.

The chain is built from TRBV19 and TRBJ1-5; the match to TRBD1 covers 8 bases. Germline CDR1 LNHDA, CDR2 SQIVND (reference sequence). The V gene end was trimmed by 5 bases and the J gene end by 4 bases; junction bases not matched to a gene: 4. The CDR3 is 14 residues long. CDR3 loop: CASSGRQGNQPQHF. The CDR3 nucleotides read TGTGCCAGTAGTGGTCGACAGGGGAATCAGCCCCAGCATTTT.

This clone has a handful of counts. V is TRBV14 and J is TRBJ1-4; the D is unclear. The germline V gene has CDR1 SGHDN and CDR2 FVKESK. The CDR3 totals 15 residues. With 4 bases removed from V and 1 base from J, the gap between germline ends came to 10 bases. CDR3 amino acids: CASSPRGVTNEKLFF. In DNA form, the CDR3 reads TGTGCCAGCAGCCCCCGCGGGGTAACTAATGAAAAACTGTTTTTT.